This T cell receptor (beta chain) derives from a study of blood T cells in healthy people across ages (dated by TCRdb to the mid-2010s). Regarding the study in general: In model experiments, roughly one uniquely barcoded TCR beta cDNA molecule per two T cells was captured by template switching. To avoid experimental bias, donors of different ages were distributed randomly across sequencing lanes. For two donors (one aged 18 to 29 and one aged 80 or older), the study analyzed two additional independent replicas of 1 million unique cDNA reads from the same blood draw. Age-related changes in TCR beta repertoire diversity were measured in the study by deep sequencing normalized with unique cDNA molecular identifiers. The donors were split into four age groups: young (average about 16 years), middle-aged (around 40), aged (about 62) and long-lived (roughly 77). Here is what the overall study found, with its caveats: As age increased, observed TCR beta diversity per million T cells dropped in a roughly linear way, and a significant reduction was already evident by age 40. The CMV infection status of donors was not known, potentially confounding age-related changes in expanded clonotypes. There was a strong correlation between observed TCR beta diversity and the percentage of naive T cells measured by flow cytometry. Compared with the aged group, more naive CD4+ T cells, fewer expanded clones and increased TCR diversity were shown by the long-lived group, suggesting age selection. Estimates of total diversity based on one million sequenced T cells were considered lower bounds and underestimates. Bulk unsorted PBMC profiling prevented conclusive comparison of naive and antigen-experienced compartments.

Concerning this clonotype: Its cognate antigen has yet to be identified. No base quality information exists; no much larger clone differs at one position.

The approximately 41 donors, aged roughly 6 to 95 years, were systemically healthy Caucasian individuals from Russia. Around 9.8 milliliters of peripheral blood were collected from each donor into EDTA-treated Vacutainer tubes. Ficoll-Paque density-gradient centrifugation was used to isolate PBMCs, with at least 7 million per sample. Total RNA, at least 5 micrograms per sample, was extracted from PBMCs with Trizol reagent. The percentages of naive CD45RAhigh/CD27high T cells were determined by flow cytometry on a PBMC aliquot from every donor. Libraries came from 5' RACE. Sequencing instrument: Illumina HiSeq 2500. A second PCR of roughly 7 to 11 cycles was performed with a sample-barcoded 5' primer and a J-beta primer mix. A template-switch 5' adaptor carrying 12 random nucleotides introduced a unique molecular identifier onto each TCR beta cDNA molecule. Each sample yielded at least 3 million CDR3-containing paired-end reads. First-strand cDNA synthesis was performed from all RNA using the Mint cDNA synthesis kit, with priming by a TRBC-specific oligonucleotide. Following uracil-DNA glycosylase treatment, all cDNA underwent a first 18-cycle PCR with the universal primers M1SS and BC2_uni_R. The authors' analysis ran thus. For normalization, 1 million high-quality reads, each with a distinct molecular identifier, were randomly selected from each sample. Instead of being binned into consensus sequences, reads with shared molecular identifiers were discarded. MiTCR, set to a Q25 quality threshold and the strictest error-elimination algorithm, was used for CDR3 identification, clonotype clustering and error correction. Lower-bound total TCR beta diversity was estimated with a nonparametric unseen species model using Euler transformation. The raw public reads went through TCRdb reprocessing: fastp at Q25, MiXCR clone calling, in-frame beta chains kept. Identical CDR3 protein sequences are pooled into one entry, listed with their most common genes and DNA. TCRdb's processing, not the study's, gives the V and J calls here. A total of fewer than 900,000 distinct CDR3 sequences appear in this sample, under 40% of them only once. The ten largest clones capture over 10% of the sample.

The germline V gene (reference sequence) provides CDR1 DFQATT and CDR2 SNEGSKA. V lost 1 base and J lost 4 bases; the stretch between them is 8 bases long. CDR3 length: 13 amino acids, cysteine to phenylalanine. Just the 39-base CDR3 DNA is kept, in frame starting at base 1. This sequence uses TRBV20-1 and TRBJ1-3; the D gene is unclear. The sequence derives from a man aged 18 to 29 in good health. Material for sequencing was blood. CDR3 region: CSARGIIGNTIYF. The bases are TGCAGTGCTAGAGGAATTATCGGAAACACCATATATTTT.